The present entry profiles one T cell receptor (beta chain) with its context. Antigen unknown. The germline V gene has CDR1 MNHNS and CDR2 SASEGT. Trimming took 4 bases from V and 4 from J, leaving 11 bases between them. There are 14 residues in the CDR3. Baseline, cycle 4 day 1, and cycle 7 day 1 were the blood sampling points. This sample is part of a study of OX40 agonist ivuxolimab in advanced cancers. Study at large: A diagnosis of hepatocellular carcinoma, melanoma, renal cell or head and neck cancer was present in dose-escalation patients. General study results and limits: No antigen was identified for the clonally expanded peripheral T cells. At doses 0.1 to 3.0 mg/kg, CD4+ and CD8+ clones expanded.

The method was immunoSEQ multiplex PCR; TCRdb's version includes in-frame clones alone and lacks a portion of them. The repertoire consists of 27,000 or so clones, with around 82% occurring once and the leading ten covering 10% to 15%. The chain employs TRBV6-1 and TRBJ1-5, with D tentatively TRBD1 (6 bases). Sequenced here: CD4+ or CD8+ T cells sorted from blood, sampled in a trial of the OX40 agonist ivuxolimab. The TCR originated in an adult with an advanced solid tumor such as melanoma, head and neck, liver or kidney cancer. CDR3 DNA: TGTGCCAGCAGTGTGGACAGCCCAAATCAGCCCCAGCATTTT. It encodes CASSVDSPNQPQHF.